This T cell receptor (beta chain) was captured in a study of blood T cell repertoires in COVID-19. Looking at the study overall: Samples taken during acute and convalescent COVID-19 were collected in the United States, Italy and Spain. Sample material is recorded as cDNA or gDNA derived from T cells, B-cell-depleted T cells, or PBMCs.

Trimming cost V 7 bases and J 7 bases, with 17 bases left between them. The germline V gene encodes CDR1 SGHNT and CDR2 YYREEE (reference sequence). This CDR3 is built from 14 residues. Sequenced by immunoSEQ multiplex PCR; TCRdb stores in-frame clones only, minus some. The sample consists of some 87,000 clones, more than 80% of them appearing once. The V gene is TRBV5-4, the J gene TRBJ1-4; D is uncertain. Sequenced material: peripheral blood. The sequence was collected from a human donor in a cohort sampled during active COVID-19. Here the CDR3 reads CASRPTPEGEKLFF. In DNA, the CDR3 is TGTGCCAGCCGACCAACACCAGAGGGTGAAAAACTGTTTTTT.